This TCR beta chain was identified in a study of blood T cells in healthy people across ages (dated by TCRdb to the mid-2010s). Context from the whole study: In model experiments, roughly one uniquely barcoded TCR beta cDNA molecule per two T cells was captured by template switching. Using deep sequencing normalized with unique cDNA molecular identifiers, the study measured how TCR beta repertoire diversity changes with age. The donors were split into four age groups: young (average around 15 years), middle-aged (roughly 39), aged (62) and long-lived (under 90). To avoid experimental bias, donors of different ages were spread randomly across the sequencing lanes. The study analyzed two additional independent replicas of 1 million unique cDNA reads from the same blood draw for two donors, one aged 18 to 30 and one aged 80 or older.

Details on this clonotype: The antigen it recognizes is unknown. Base quality data are lacking; no much larger clone is found one base away.

The library was produced with 5' RACE. The reads were generated on an Illumina HiSeq 2500. A second PCR of roughly 7 to 12 cycles was performed with a sample-barcoded 5' primer and a J-beta primer mix. A unique molecular identifier was introduced onto each TCR beta cDNA molecule by a template-switch 5' adaptor carrying 12 random nucleotides. Each sample yielded at least 3 million CDR3-containing paired-end reads. First-strand cDNA synthesis was performed from all RNA using the Mint cDNA synthesis kit, with priming by a TRBC-specific oligonucleotide. Following uracil-DNA glycosylase treatment, all cDNA underwent a first 18-cycle PCR with the universal primers M1SS and BC2_uni_R. Regarding the original processing steps: For normalization, 1 million high-quality reads, each with a distinct molecular identifier, were randomly selected from each sample. Reads sharing molecular identifiers were discarded rather than binned into consensus sequences. MiTCR, set to a Q25 quality threshold and the strictest error-elimination algorithm, was used for CDR3 identification, clonotype clustering and error correction. A nonparametric unseen species model with Euler transformation was used to estimate lower-bound total TCR beta diversity. TCRdb reworked the public reads: Q25 trimming with fastp, MiXCR clone assembly, productive beta chains retained. Each CDR3 protein appears once, grouped with its most common genes and DNA. TCRdb, not the authors, supplied the V and J calls. Counted in this sample were 800,000 to 1,000,000 distinct CDR3 sequences; 45% to 50% of them appeared once. The ten largest make up roughly an eighth of the sample.

The investigation overall reported the following: Estimates of total diversity from one million sequenced T cells were regarded as lower bounds and underestimates. Donor CMV infection status was unknown, potentially confounding age-related changes in expanded clonotypes. Observed TCR beta diversity per million T cells fell roughly linearly with age, and a significant reduction was already apparent by age roughly 40. Observed TCR beta diversity correlated strongly with the percentage of naive T cells measured by flow cytometry. Conclusive comparison of naive and antigen-experienced compartments was prevented by the profiling of bulk unsorted PBMCs. Compared with the aged group, more naive CD4+ T cells, fewer expanded clones and increased TCR diversity were shown by the long-lived group, suggesting age selection.

Donors were a few dozen systemically healthy Caucasian individuals from Russia aged roughly 6 to 95 years. Around 10 milliliters of peripheral blood were drawn from each donor into EDTA-treated Vacutainer tubes. Ficoll-Paque density-gradient centrifugation was used to isolate PBMCs, with at least 7 million per sample. Total RNA, at least 5.5 micrograms per sample, was extracted from PBMCs with Trizol reagent. Naive CD45RAhigh/CD27high T cell percentages were measured by flow cytometry on a PBMC aliquot from every donor. The TCR was taken from a man between 25 and 39 years old in good health. Material: blood.

The CDR3 region has the sequence CASSLSGQGLYYNSPLHF. The nucleotide sequence reads as follows: TGTGCCAGCAGTTTATCGGGACAGGGGCTTTACTATAATTCACCCCTCCACTTT. The chain was built from TRBV27 and TRBJ1-6; 10 nucleotides in the junction match TRBD1. Ends trimmed: V by 0 bases, J by 3 bases; bases unmatched to a gene: 5. Via the germline V gene (reference sequence), CDR1 is MNHEY and CDR2 SMNVEV. Inclusive of the bounding cysteine and phenylalanine, the CDR3 is 18 residues long. Only the CDR3 DNA is retained, 54 bases long and in frame from the first base.